The 8 T cell receptor beta chains below all came from one sample that was sequenced in a study of shared clonotypes between healthy human individuals. Here immunoSEQ multiplex PCR was the method, and the copy in TCRdb shows in-frame clones only, minus some. Here the sample spans approximately 1,500,000 clones, under 99% being singletons. Sequencing was performed on naive CD4+ T cells sorted from blood. Described subset: CD45RA+ positively selected. All receptors derive from a man between 25 and 39 years old in good health.

The chain is built from TRBV14 and TRBJ2-7, with a tentative D call TRBD2 (6 bases). The CDR3 length is 15 residues. CDR1 and CDR2 (germline): SGHDN, FVKESK. V gave up 1 base and J gave up 1 base, with 11 bases separating them. The CDR3 DNA reads TGTGCCAGCAGCCAAGGAGTCGGGAGATCCTACGAGCAGTACTTC. It specifies CASSQGVGRSYEQYF.

The V call is TRBV5-1, the J call TRBJ2-7, with D unresolved. CDR3 length equals 15 residues. Germline V gene sequence: CDR1 SGHRS, CDR2 YFSETQ. Trimming stripped 0 bases from V and 4 bases from J, with 14 bases between. Here the CDR3 reads CASSLGVGMGYEQYF. The CDR3 DNA reads as TGCGCCAGCAGCTTGGGAGTGGGAATGGGTTACGAGCAGTACTTC.

The chain recombines TRBV29-1 with TRBJ2-1; 8 bases fit TRBD2. Germline lookup yields CDR1 SQVTM and CDR2 ANQGSEA. J lost 2 bases, V lost 2 bases, and 8 bases had no gene match. The CDR3 has 16 residues. CDR3 coding DNA: TGCAGCGTTGAATACCCACTAGCGGACACCTACAATGAGCAGTTCTTC. Encoded protein: CSVEYPLADTYNEQFF.

Comment on this clone: Other DNA sequences within the sample encode an identical CDR3. V gene TRBV18 combines with J gene TRBJ2-1; TRBD2 agrees at 12 bases. The CDR3 loop spans 16 amino acids. The junction had 4 bases not matched to a gene; V was cut back by 3 bases and J by 4 bases. CDR1 is KGHSH and CDR2 is LQKENI in the germline V gene. As DNA, the CDR3 is TGTGCCAGCTCACCCCCGACTAGCGGGAGTTACAATGAGCAGTTCTTC. As protein: CASSPPTSGSYNEQFF.

J is TRBJ2-7 and V is TRBV4-3; TRBD1 might be the D (6 bases). Between the trimmed V and J ends, which lost 1 base and 7 bases, there was a span of 14 bases. This CDR3 region has 14 residues. Germline-derived CDR1 and CDR2 are LGHNA and YSLEER. The CDR3 region has the DNA TGCGCCAGCAGCCAAGTCCCCGGCCAGGGGGAGCAGTACTTC. Translated, it gives CASSQVPGQGEQYF.

The chain recombines TRBV7-2 with TRBJ2-5; TRBD2 matches at 13 bases. Per germline, CDR1 SGHTA and CDR2 FQGNSA. V shed 5 bases, J shed 2 bases, and the junction held 8 bases outside the gene matches. The CDR3 has 17 residues. The CDR3 loop reads CASSAGTSGAPQETQYF. The CDR3 nucleotides read TGTGCCAGCAGCGCCGGGACTAGCGGGGCTCCTCAAGAGACCCAGTACTTC. Full variable domain (outside the CDR3, taken from reference TRBV7-2 and TRBJ2-5): GAGVSQSPSNKVTEKGKDVELRCDPISGHTALYWYRQSLGQGLEFLIYFQGNSAPDKSGLPSDRFSAERTGGSVSTLTIQRTQQEDSAVYLCASSAGTSGAPQETQYFGPGTRLLVL.

The rearrangement uses TRBV5-1 and TRBJ2-1, with 14 bases lining up with TRBD2. The CDR3 runs 14 residues. Germline V gives CDR1 SGHRS, CDR2 YFSETQ. The V gene end was trimmed by 6 bases and the J gene end by 9 bases; junction bases not matched to a gene: 5. The CDR3: CASKGLAGVTEQFF. The CDR3 nucleotides read TGCGCCAGCAAGGGACTAGCGGGAGTGACTGAGCAGTTCTTC.

The chain is built from TRBV4-3 and TRBJ2-3; D may be TRBD1 (5 bases). V was pared by 3 bases and J by 3 bases, with 16 bases between. This CDR3 has 16 residues. Per germline, CDR1 LGHNA and CDR2 YSLEER. CDR3 region: CASSQYGQGVTDTQYF. The CDR3 DNA follows: TGCGCCAGCAGCCAGTATGGGCAGGGCGTGACAGATACGCAGTATTTT.